This T cell receptor (beta chain) emerged from a study of tumor and adjacent non-tumor tissue in lung cancer. TCRbeta libraries were built with three rounds of nested PCR, modified from ARM-PCR. TCRdb re-called the multiplex PCR reads through MiXCR, storing one row per CDR3 protein. Of some 100,000 distinct CDR3 sequences in the sample, over 55% were seen once. This sample's RNA came from whole unsorted tissue. This non-tumor lung sample came from over 3 cm beyond the tumor edge. The origin of this receptor is a man in his fifties or sixties with non-small cell lung cancer. The material sequenced was distant non-tumor lung tissue.

The CDR3 protein is CSASSQGRPNQPQHF. The CDR3 DNA reads TGCAGTGCTAGTTCCCAGGGAAGGCCCAATCAGCCCCAGCATTTT. The chain is built from TRBV20-1 and TRBJ1-5, with D possibly being TRBD1 (5 bases). CDR1 DFQATT and CDR2 SNEGSKA come from the germline V gene (reference sequence). V was pared by 3 bases and J by 3 bases, with 15 bases between. This CDR3 has 15 residues.